The 10 T cell receptor beta chains given below trace back to one sample, sequenced in a study of T cells in Graves' hyperthyroidism and ophthalmopathy. TCR beta CDR3 sequences were amplified from RNA transcripts. First-round RT-PCR of the TCR CDR3 relied on the HTBI primer set. Each CDR3 protein is one row after TCRdb ran MiXCR on the multiplex PCR reads. Of some 500,000 distinct CDR3 sequences in the sample, roughly 24% were seen once. The sample consisted of blood. These receptors were collected from a woman aged 25 to 39 with Graves' ophthalmopathy.

There are many counts of this clonotype. The J gene is TRBJ2-2, the V gene TRBV5-1; D is unresolved. The V and J ends lost 5 bases and 3 bases respectively, with 8 bases between them. In germline, CDR1 is SGHRS, CDR2 YFSETQ. The CDR3 consists of 13 residues. CDR3 in DNA: TGCGCCAGCAGTGAGGTTGACACCGGGGAGCTGTTTTTT. Translating gives CASSEVDTGELFF.

This clonotype occurred many times. This chain joins TRBV6-1 and TRBJ1-5; 7 nucleotides match TRBD1. The germline V gene has CDR1 MNHNS and CDR2 SASEGT. V lost 8 bases, J lost 5 bases, and 12 bases stayed unmatched. This CDR3 is built from 15 residues. Here the CDR3 DNA reads TGTGCCAGCGTAAAAATCCGGGACAGTGATCAGCCCCAGCATTTT. It is translated as CASVKIRDSDQPQHF.

This clonotype has a count of ten or more. The chain uses TRBV11-1 and TRBJ2-5; TRBD2 matches at 11 bases. The length of the CDR3 is 18 residues. The trim removed 2 bases at V and 1 base at J, leaving 9 bases unmatched. Germline-derived CDR1 and CDR2 are SGHAT and FQDESV (reference sequence). CDR3 sequence reads: CASSLSTGTSGTQETQYF. Written as DNA, the CDR3 is TGTGCCAGCAGCTTAAGCACCGGGACTAGCGGAACCCAAGAGACCCAGTACTTC. Based on the CDR3 plus reference TRBV11-1 and TRBJ2-5, the full variable domain is EAEVAQSPRYKITEKSQAVAFWCDPISGHATLYWYRQILGQGPELLVQFQDESVVDDSQLPKDRFSAERLKGVDSTLKIQPAELGDSAMYLCASSLSTGTSGTQETQYFGPGTRLLVL.

This clonotype was observed at least ten times. The chain is built from TRBV28 and TRBJ1-5, with D possibly matching TRBD1 (6 bases). From germline, CDR1 is MDHEN and CDR2 SYDVKM. With 5 bases removed from V and 1 base from J, the gap between germline ends came to 12 bases. The CDR3 extends over 15 amino acids. CDR3 in DNA: TGTGCCAGCAGTAGAACAGGGCTAAGCAATCAGCCCCAGCATTTT. Amino acid sequence: CASSRTGLSNQPQHF.

This clonotype was observed many times. The chain links TRBV6-5 to TRBJ1-2; D unclear. Looked up from germline, CDR1 is MNHEY and CDR2 is SVGAGI. The CDR3 runs 11 residues. Trimming pared 5 bases from V and 7 bases from J, leaving 8 bases between. The CDR3 here is CASSSIGGYTF. In DNA form, the CDR3 reads TGTGCCAGCAGTAGCATTGGTGGCTACACCTTC.

V is TRBV19 and J is TRBJ1-1, with 7 bases matching TRBD1. Unmatched junction bases numbered 6, after V lost 2 bases and J lost 3 bases. Germline-derived CDR1 and CDR2 are LNHDA and SQIVND (reference sequence). The CDR3 extends over 15 amino acids. In DNA form, the CDR3 reads TGTGCCAGTAGTATATGGGGACAGAGCGACACTGAAGCTTTCTTT. Residues: CASSIWGQSDTEAFF.

This clonotype was observed a few times. The rearrangement uses TRBV4-1 and TRBJ1-6; no firm D call. Germline V gene data show CDR1 as MGHRA and CDR2 as YSYEKL. The CDR3 sequence is 15 residues long. Trimming stripped 2 bases from V and 3 bases from J, with 8 bases between. DNA of the CDR3: TGCGCCAGCAGCCAACTTTACAGCTATAATTCACCCCTCCACTTT. As protein: CASSQLYSYNSPLHF.

This clonotype was seen at least ten times. The chain uses TRBV6-1 and TRBJ1-5; unclear D gene. The V and J ends lost 5 bases and 0 bases respectively, with 14 bases between them. Germline CDR1 and CDR2: MNHNS and SASEGT. The CDR3 spans 16 residues. CDR3 residues: CASSPGYGYSNQPQHF. DNA of the CDR3: TGTGCCAGCAGTCCGGGTTACGGTTATAGCAATCAGCCCCAGCATTTT.

V is TRBV19 and J is TRBJ2-5; no reliable D call. Germline V gene lookup returns CDR1 LNHDA and CDR2 SQIVND (reference sequence). V lost 5 bases, J lost 1 base, and 5 bases lay in between. The CDR3 spans 12 residues. Written as DNA, the CDR3 is TGTGCCAGTAGTGATGTCCAAGAGACCCAGTACTTC. This codes for CASSDVQETQYF.

There are many counts of this clonotype. J is TRBJ2-7 and V is TRBV10-2; 10 bases map to TRBD1. J gave up 3 bases and V 3 bases, and 5 bases lay outside the gene matches. From germline, CDR1 is WSHSY and CDR2 SAAADI. This CDR3 is 15 amino acids long. The CDR3 region is CASSDLRDRGYEQYF. The CDR3 region has the DNA TGCGCCAGCAGTGACCTTCGGGACAGGGGCTACGAGCAGTACTTC.